This T cell receptor beta chain was captured by sequencing in a study of blood T cell repertoires in COVID-19. About the research overall: Samples came from the United States, Italy and Spain, spanning acute and convalescent COVID-19. From T cells, B-cell-depleted T cells, or PBMCs came the material, which was cDNA or gDNA.

The CDR3 is 15 amino acids. Per germline, CDR1 MGHRA and CDR2 YSYEKL. V shed 0 bases and J shed 3 bases, with 11 bases lying between them. In the original workflow: By means of reference gene primer amplification, nucleated cell counts were estimated. This table comes from immunoSEQ multiplex PCR, and its TCRdb copy is limited to in-frame clones, with some not included. V, J and clone size are those of that table, while D and trimming were read from the DNA. The sample shows about 380,000 clones, around 89% of them seen only once. The chain has TRBV4-1 and TRBJ1-2, with a weak D call TRBD1 (6 bases). This sequence was found in a man aged 35 to 55 with acute or convalescent COVID-19. The sample taken for sequencing was peripheral blood. The CDR3 DNA follows: TGCGCCAGCAGCCAAGAGGGCCCAGGGGACTATGGCTACACCTTC. Its protein is CASSQEGPGDYGYTF.